This T cell receptor (beta chain) derives from a study of coeliac disease. About the study: The study queried TRBV7-2 bias without high-resolution HLA data. Whole-study results and caveats: Intraepithelial and lamina propria fractions were not highly pure. In active celiac disease, intraepithelial and lamina propria TRB and TRG repertoires were less clonal than controls. Few TRB amino acid sequences were shared between samples; most were unique. The authors judged this method unsuitable for unbiased gliadin-specific T cell detection.

The method was immunoSEQ multiplex PCR; TCRdb's version includes in-frame clones alone and lacks a portion of them. The sample has over 4,000 clones; about 61% are singletons. Trimming removed 1 base from V and 5 bases from J; junction bases left unmatched: 5. This CDR3 has 17 residues. In germline, CDR1 is PRHDT, CDR2 FYEKMQ (reference sequence). This clone was detected once. Its antigen remains unidentified. The sequenced material came from intraepithelial lymphocytes from the gut. This TCR came from a man aged 65 to 79 with active celiac disease. The V gene is TRBV13, the J gene TRBJ2-5, with 15 bases identical to TRBD2. The CDR3 here is CASSLEGLAGGEETQYF. As DNA, the CDR3 is TGTGCCAGCAGCTTAGAGGGACTAGCGGGAGGAGAGGAGACCCAGTACTTC.